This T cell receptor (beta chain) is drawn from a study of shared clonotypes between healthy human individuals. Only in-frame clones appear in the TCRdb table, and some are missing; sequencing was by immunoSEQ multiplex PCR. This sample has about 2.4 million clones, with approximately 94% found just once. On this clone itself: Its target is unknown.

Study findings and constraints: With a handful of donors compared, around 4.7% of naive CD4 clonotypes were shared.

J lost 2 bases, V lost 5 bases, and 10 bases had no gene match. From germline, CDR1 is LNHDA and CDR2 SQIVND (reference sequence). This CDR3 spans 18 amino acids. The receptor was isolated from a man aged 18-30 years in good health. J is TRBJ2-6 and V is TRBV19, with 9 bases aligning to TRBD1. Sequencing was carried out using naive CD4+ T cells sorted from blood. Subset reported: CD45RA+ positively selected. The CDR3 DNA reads TGTGCCAGTAGTCTCGACGGGACAGGGCTGGCTGGGGCCAACGTCCTGACTTTC. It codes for CASSLDGTGLAGANVLTF.